This T cell receptor beta chain appears in the sequencing data of a study of blood T cell repertoires in COVID-19. Germline V gives CDR1 SGHRS, CDR2 YFSETQ. The V and J ends lost 0 bases and 4 bases respectively, with 14 bases between them. The CDR3 consists of 16 residues. Cohort 3 recovery required two negative PCRs, clearance, or symptom resolution. Under the authors' procedure: Estimation of nucleated cell counts relied on the amplification of reference gene primers. Profiled with immunoSEQ multiplex PCR; TCRdb holds only in-frame clones, not every one. That table furnishes V, J and clone size, whereas the DNA furnished D and trimming. The sample consists of 300,000 to 350,000 clones, 89% of them appearing once.

The sample consisted of PBMCs or T cells enriched from blood (not recorded which). V is TRBV5-1 and J is TRBJ1-5; unclear D gene. The source is a woman in her twenties or thirties who had recovered from COVID-19. The CDR3 protein is CASSLGTLAGNQPQHF. CDR3 DNA sequence: TGCGCCAGCAGCTTGGGTACGTTGGCAGGTAATCAGCCCCAGCATTTT.